One sample yielded the 15 T cell receptor beta chains listed below, sequenced in a study of T cell changes during pregnancy in multiple sclerosis. Assay: immunoSEQ multiplex PCR; the TCRdb copy retains only in-frame clones and omits some. The top ten clones hold just under 0.3% of a sample with under 75,000 clones, around 90% of them seen once. The sample here was CD4+ T cells from peripheral blood mononuclear cells, taken after pregnancy. These receptors all come from a female donor with multiple sclerosis, enrolled in a pregnancy study.

This clone was seen only once. The CDR3 sequence: CASSLEGAGANVLTF. In nucleotides, the CDR3 is TGTGCCAGCAGCTTGGAGGGAGCTGGGGCCAACGTCCTGACTTTC. The rearrangement uses TRBV5-8 and TRBJ2-6, with D possibly being TRBD2 (5 bases). With 0 bases removed from V and 2 bases from J, the gap between germline ends came to 6 bases. Per the germline V gene, CDR1 is SGHTS and CDR2 is YDEGEE. This CDR3 has 15 amino acids.

The chain is built from TRBV9 and TRBJ1-2, with 9 bases matching TRBD1. The ends lost 0 bases at V and 5 bases at J; junction bases unmatched: 2. There are 14 residues in the CDR3. The germline V gene encodes CDR1 SGDLS and CDR2 YYNGEE. The CDR3 DNA is TGTGCCAGCAGCGTAGTTGGGACAGGGTATGGCTACACCTTC. It yields the protein CASSVVGTGYGYTF.

The table lists this clone with a count of one. V and J are TRBV18 and TRBJ2-3; D may be TRBD1 (6 bases). This CDR3 comprises 17 residues. Germline CDR1 is KGHSH and CDR2 is LQKENI. The V end lost 1 base, the J end lost 0 bases, and 14 bases lay between the germline ends. The CDR3 DNA reads TGTGCCAGCTCACCACTTTCGGACAGCCCTAGCACAGATACGCAGTATTTT. It yields the protein CASSPLSDSPSTDTQYF.

This chain links TRBV19 with TRBJ2-7, with TRBD1 matching over 9 bases. CDR1 is LNHDA and CDR2 is SQIVND in the germline V gene (reference sequence). Trimming removed 4 bases from V and 5 bases from J; junction bases left unmatched: 6. The CDR3 contains 14 residues. CDR3 amino acids: CASSKGQGVNEQYF. In DNA, the CDR3 is TGTGCCAGTAGTAAGGGACAGGGAGTGAACGAGCAGTACTTC.

The CDR3 DNA reads as TGCGCCAGCAGCCCGGGACAGAGTGATTCACCCCTCCACTTT. Amino acids: CASSPGQSDSPLHF. This sequence joins TRBV5-1 and TRBJ1-6; 7 bases map to TRBD1. After removal of 4 bases from V and 8 bases from J, the junction contained 6 bases not matched to a gene. Germline values: CDR1 SGHRS, CDR2 YFSETQ. This CDR3 has 14 residues.

The CDR3 DNA reads TGTGCCAGCAGCTTATCGGGACAGTGGGGGGAGACCCAGTACTTC. Encoded protein: CASSLSGQWGETQYF. This chain joins TRBV7-3 and TRBJ2-5, with 7 positions matching TRBD1. The junction had 8 bases not matched to a gene; V was cut back by 2 bases and J by 5 bases. CDR1 is SGHTA, CDR2 FQGTGA, per germline. The CDR3 consists of 15 residues.

The chain carries TRBV28 and TRBJ1-2; D is possibly TRBD1 (6 bases). Between the trimmed V and J ends, which lost 3 bases and 8 bases, there was a span of 19 bases. The length of the CDR3 is 15 residues. CDR1 and CDR2 (germline): MDHEN, SYDVKM. CDR3 protein: CASSFPARTGSGYTF. The CDR3 DNA follows: TGTGCCAGCAGTTTCCCGGCGCGAACAGGGTCCGGCTACACCTTC.

The gene calls are TRBV27 and TRBJ2-7; D may be TRBD1 (6 bases). This CDR3 is 14 amino acids long. The germline CDR1 and CDR2 sequences are MNHEY and SMNVEV (reference sequence). Trimming removed 3 bases from V and 4 bases from J, with 13 bases in between. CDR3 sequence (DNA): TGTGCCAGCAGTTTGCGTCCCAGGGGTTACGAGCAGTACTTC. Translation gives CASSLRPRGYEQYF.

This chain links TRBV5-1 with TRBJ1-2, with D perhaps TRBD1 (6 bases). The germline V gene has CDR1 SGHRS and CDR2 YFSETQ. The CDR3 contains 15 residues. Trimming shortened V by 5 bases and J by 3 bases, and 17 bases separated the two germline ends. CDR3 protein: CASRRSGESDYGYTF. The CDR3 DNA sequence: TGCGCCAGCAGACGATCAGGGGAGTCGGACTATGGCTACACCTTC.

The rearrangement uses TRBV15 and TRBJ2-7, with 7 positions matching TRBD1. V shed 3 bases and J 4 bases; nucleotides not matched to a gene: 6. Germline V CDR1 and CDR2: LNHNV, YYDKDF (reference sequence). This CDR3 contains 14 residues. The CDR3 DNA follows: TGTGCCACCAGCAGGCCGCCAGGGGGATACGAGCAGTACTTC. Amino acids: CATSRPPGGYEQYF.

The chain couples TRBV19 to TRBJ2-5; TRBD1 matches 7 bases. V lost 5 bases and J lost 5; bases outside the gene matches: 8. CDR3 length: 14 amino acids. CDR1 and CDR2 (germline): LNHDA, SQIVND (reference sequence). The CDR3 region has the DNA TGTGCCAGTAGTCCAGGACAGGTCAGGGAGACCCAGTACTTC. Translating gives CASSPGQVRETQYF. Based on the CDR3 plus reference TRBV19 and TRBJ2-5, the full variable domain is DGGITQSPKYLFRKEGQNVTLSCEQNLNHDAMYWYRQDPGQGLRLIYYSQIVNDFQKGDIAEGYSVSREKKESFPLTVTSAQKNPTAFYLCASSPGQVRETQYFGPGTRLLVL.

The genes are TRBV19 and TRBJ2-2, with 7 bases identical to TRBD2. J was trimmed by 5 bases and V by 10 bases; bases with no gene match: 7. The CDR3 totals 13 residues. The germline CDR1 and CDR2 sequences are LNHDA and SQIVND (reference sequence). The CDR3 sequence is CAIGGEGTGELFF. The CDR3 DNA is TGTGCCATAGGCGGGGAGGGAACCGGGGAGCTGTTTTTT.

The rearrangement uses TRBV5-1 and TRBJ2-3, with 7 bases lining up with TRBD2. Germline V lookup: CDR1 SGHRS, CDR2 YFSETQ. Germline trimming cut 0 bases from V and 2 bases from J; bases unmatched to any gene: 6. The CDR3 has 16 amino acids. The CDR3 DNA reads as TGCGCCAGCAGCTTGGGGCCGGGAGGCTCCACAGATACGCAGTATTTT. It yields the protein CASSLGPGGSTDTQYF.

The chain has TRBV9 and TRBJ1-3; D remains ambiguous. V was clipped by 0 bases and J by 0 bases, with 16 bases between them. Per germline, CDR1 SGDLS and CDR2 YYNGEE. The CDR3 loop spans 18 amino acids. The chain's CDR3 is CASSVVPGRSFSGNTIYF. The CDR3 DNA reads as TGTGCCAGCAGCGTAGTTCCCGGCAGGTCCTTCTCTGGAAACACCATATATTTT.

The J gene is TRBJ2-1, the V gene TRBV7-6, with a tentative D call TRBD2 (6 bases). V lost 0 bases, J lost 5 bases, and 14 bases lay in between. Germline V gene data show CDR1 as SGHVS and CDR2 as FNYEAQ. The CDR3 is 16 amino acids. CDR3 region: CASSLAVREIHNEQFF. CDR3 in DNA: TGTGCCAGCAGCTTAGCGGTTCGGGAGATACACAATGAGCAGTTCTTC.